This is a list of T cell receptor beta chains from one sample in a study of blood T cell repertoires in COVID-19. Assay: immunoSEQ multiplex PCR; the TCRdb copy retains only in-frame clones and omits some. The sample carries some 150,000 clones, roughly 80% recorded once. Sequenced input: peripheral blood. The receptor source for this set is a human donor in a cohort sampled during active COVID-19. Both conserved end residues are part of each CDR3. Fields, in order: V gene, J gene, CDR3 protein.

TRBV2,TRBJ1-2,CASTSNYGYTF
TRBV5-6,TRBJ1-1,CASSQLKESNFNTEAFF
TRBV2,TRBJ2-5,CASNKDRGIGTQYF
TRBV13,TRBJ2-7,CASSLGDAGATVKQYF
TRBV6-5,TRBJ1-5,CASGEGGSNQPQHF
TRBV7-9,TRBJ2-2,CASSFRGQGRTGELFF
TRBV10-3,TRBJ1-3,CAISGGGRNTIYF
TRBV6-5,TRBJ2-1,CASSRLAGIYNEQFF
TRBV7-9,TRBJ1-1,CASSLGATGTEAFF
TRBV18,TRBJ2-3,CASSRRDTDTQYF
TRBV27,TRBJ2-7,CASSSSFVDRAYEQYF
TRBV2,TRBJ1-2,CASKPQRYGYTF
TRBV6-5,TRBJ1-2,CATRDRAHTNYGYTF
TRBV4-2,TRBJ1-5,CASSQARGEGNQPQHF
TRBV19,TRBJ1-5,CASSVDSWQPQHF
TRBV5-6,TRBJ2-7,CASSLGGYYEQYF
TRBV5-4,TRBJ1-2,CASSLGGGTSYGYTF
TRBV11-2,TRBJ2-1,CASSLQRGWNEQFF
TRBV10-3,TRBJ1-2,CAISDPGYGYTF
TRBV19,TRBJ1-5,CASSRTGYSNQPQHF
TRBV5-1,TRBJ2-1,CASSLGDRGRFSNEQFF
TRBV2,TRBJ1-4,CASSSQGSANEKLFF
TRBV25-1,TRBJ1-6,CASSAGQGALSYNSPLHF
TRBV2,TRBJ2-7,CASRGTGAYEQYF
TRBV9,TRBJ1-4,CASSVGQGVRAKLFF
TRBV28,TRBJ1-5,CASSSGGGVGQPQHF
TRBV7-9,TRBJ1-2,CASSPGGGNGYTF
TRBV19,TRBJ1-1,CASTPWESGNTEAFF
TRBV7-5,TRBJ2-7,CVRSPSPTSGGDEQYF
TRBV6-5,TRBJ2-7,CASSPVGQGTYEQYF
TRBV4-3,TRBJ1-5,CASSQDIYGNQPQHF
TRBV19,TRBJ2-5,CASSKAGTSGGETQYF
TRBV9,TRBJ2-1,CASSASGTGAYNEQFF
TRBV5-5,TRBJ1-1,CASSFRQGTEAFF
TRBV7-2,TRBJ2-5,CASSLGSPGETQYF
TRBV4-3,TRBJ2-6,CASSQEPGIANVLTF
TRBV27,TRBJ2-5,CASSFRTSSETQYF
TRBV7-2,TRBJ2-5,CASSLGRGGETQYF
TRBV4-3,TRBJ2-1,CASSHQRQGANEQFF
TRBV14,TRBJ2-7,CASSQDWGAYEQYF
TRBV27,TRBJ1-6,CASSTWTGGRDSPLHF
TRBV6-2/TRBV6-3,TRBJ2-4,CASSGSGGWAKNIQYF
TRBV18,TRBJ1-2,CASSPRTSGYTF